The 9 T cell receptor beta chains below all came from one sample that was sequenced in a study of shared clonotypes between healthy human individuals. Sequencing used immunoSEQ multiplex PCR; TCRdb keeps in-frame clones, though not all of them. The sample lists under 600,000 clones; approximately 97% were seen once. Sequencing was carried out using naive CD4+ T cells sorted from blood. Described subset: CD45RA+ positively selected. The receptors come from a woman in her thirties in good health.

CDR3 amino acids: CASSESRPGRGPNNEQFF. In DNA form, the CDR3 reads TGTGCCAGCAGTGAATCCCGCCCTGGCAGGGGTCCCAACAATGAGCAGTTCTTC. This chain uses TRBV6-1 with TRBJ2-1; D might be TRBD1 (6 bases). Trimming pared 2 bases from V and 5 bases from J, leaving 22 bases between. The CDR3 extends over 18 amino acids. Germline V gene sequence: CDR1 MNHNS, CDR2 SASEGT.

The chain joins TRBV5-4 to TRBJ2-5, with D unclear. CDR3 size: 12 residues. Germline V lookup: CDR1 SGHNT, CDR2 YYREEE (reference sequence). V lost 3 bases and J 5 bases, leaving 8 bases between the germline ends. The chain's CDR3 is CASSSQDETQYF. The CDR3 coding sequence is TGTGCCAGCAGCTCCCAGGATGAGACCCAGTACTTC.

The rearrangement joins TRBV11-3 to TRBJ2-3; 10 bases align to TRBD2. Losses at the gene ends were 5 bases for V and 3 bases for J; bases not matched to a gene: 8. Germline V lookup: CDR1 SGHNT, CDR2 YENEEA. The CDR3 consists of 16 residues. Here the CDR3 DNA reads TGTGCCAGCAGCCCGGGTCTAGCGGGAGAGACAGATACGCAGTATTTT. It codes for CASSPGLAGETDTQYF.

This clone was found once. The chain has TRBV28 and TRBJ1-3; TRBD1 might be the D (5 bases). CDR3 size: 15 residues. V was trimmed by 4 bases and J by 6 bases, leaving 16 bases between them. CDR1 MDHEN and CDR2 SYDVKM come from the germline V gene. The CDR3 coding sequence is TGTGCCAGCAGTTATGCAGGGAAGGAGGAAAACACCATATATTTT. Translating gives CASSYAGKEENTIYF.

The table lists this clone with a count of one. This chain connects TRBV7-9 to TRBJ2-7; the D gene is possibly TRBD1 (5 bases). V lost 2 bases and J 3 bases, leaving 20 bases between the germline ends. Germline V gene lookup returns CDR1 SEHNR and CDR2 FQNEAQ (reference sequence). This CDR3 contains 17 residues. The CDR3 DNA follows: TGTGCCAGCAGCTTATTACCTTACAGGAGTGATCGCTACGAGCAGTACTTC. The encoded protein is CASSLLPYRSDRYEQYF.

The genes are TRBV30 and TRBJ1-1; D may be TRBD1 (5 bases). CDR3 length: 14 residues. Germline assignment: CDR1 GTSNPN and CDR2 SVGIG (reference sequence). Between the trimmed V and J ends, which lost 0 bases and 5 bases, there was a span of 13 bases. CDR3 loop: CAWSVHRGGTEAFF. DNA of the CDR3: TGTGCCTGGAGTGTACATAGGGGTGGGACTGAAGCTTTCTTT.

The chain is built from TRBV30 and TRBJ1-1, with D possibly being TRBD1 (5 bases). Germline lookup yields CDR1 GTSNPN and CDR2 SVGIG (reference sequence). The V and J ends lost 5 bases and 1 base respectively, with 17 bases between them. The CDR3 is 15 residues long. The CDR3 here is CAWVHFEGWNTEAFF. The CDR3 DNA sequence: TGTGCCTGGGTCCACTTTGAGGGGTGGAACACTGAAGCTTTCTTT.

This clone was seen a single time. This sample includes further DNA sequences coding for the same CDR3. The chain couples TRBV5-1 to TRBJ1-1, with D tentatively TRBD1 (5 bases). The CDR3 runs 12 residues. Trimming left V 1 base short and J 5 bases short, with 6 bases between. Germline CDR1 reads SGHRS; CDR2 reads YFSETQ. CDR3 residues: CASSLSGTEAFF. The CDR3 DNA reads as TGCGCCAGCAGCTTGTCAGGGACTGAAGCTTTCTTT.

V and J are TRBV7-8 and TRBJ1-4; 11 bases line up with TRBD1. V was clipped by 5 bases and J by 3 bases; unmatched bases: 5. The germline V gene encodes CDR1 SGHVS and CDR2 FQNEAQ. The CDR3 length is 16 residues. DNA of the CDR3: TGTGCCAGCAGCCCAGGACAGGGGGCGGCTAATGAAAAACTGTTTTTT. The encoded protein is CASSPGQGAANEKLFF.